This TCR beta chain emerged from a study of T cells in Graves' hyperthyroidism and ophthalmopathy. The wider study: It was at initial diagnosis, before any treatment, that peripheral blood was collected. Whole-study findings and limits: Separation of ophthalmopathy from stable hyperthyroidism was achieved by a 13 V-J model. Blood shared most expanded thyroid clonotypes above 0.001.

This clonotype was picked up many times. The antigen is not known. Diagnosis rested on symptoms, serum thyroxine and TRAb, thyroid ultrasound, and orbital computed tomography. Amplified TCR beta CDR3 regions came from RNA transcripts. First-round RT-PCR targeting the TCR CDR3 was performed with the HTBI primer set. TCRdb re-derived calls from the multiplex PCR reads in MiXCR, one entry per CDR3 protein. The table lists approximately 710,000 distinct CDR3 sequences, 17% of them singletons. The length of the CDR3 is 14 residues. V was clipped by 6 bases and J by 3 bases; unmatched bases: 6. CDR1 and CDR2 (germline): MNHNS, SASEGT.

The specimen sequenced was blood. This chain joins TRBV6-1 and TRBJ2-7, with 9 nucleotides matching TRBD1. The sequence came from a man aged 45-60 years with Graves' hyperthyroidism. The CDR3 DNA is TGTGCCAGCAGCGCCGGGACAGGGTTCTACGAGCAGTACTTC. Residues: CASSAGTGFYEQYF.